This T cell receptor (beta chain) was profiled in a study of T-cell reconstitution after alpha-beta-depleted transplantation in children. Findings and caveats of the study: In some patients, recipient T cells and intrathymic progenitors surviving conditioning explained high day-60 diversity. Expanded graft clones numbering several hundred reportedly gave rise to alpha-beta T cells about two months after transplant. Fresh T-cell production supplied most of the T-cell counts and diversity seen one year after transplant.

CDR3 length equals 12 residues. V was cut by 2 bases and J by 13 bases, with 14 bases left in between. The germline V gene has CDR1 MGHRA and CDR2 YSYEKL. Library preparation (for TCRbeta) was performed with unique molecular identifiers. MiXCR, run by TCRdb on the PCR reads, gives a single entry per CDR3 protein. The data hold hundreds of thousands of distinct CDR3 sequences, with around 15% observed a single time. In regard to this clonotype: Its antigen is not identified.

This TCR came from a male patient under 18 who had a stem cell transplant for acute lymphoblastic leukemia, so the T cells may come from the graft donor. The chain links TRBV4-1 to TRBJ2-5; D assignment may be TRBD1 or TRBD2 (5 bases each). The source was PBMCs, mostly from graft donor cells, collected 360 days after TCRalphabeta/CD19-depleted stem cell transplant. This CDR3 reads CASSQLGTDPYF. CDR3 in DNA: TGCGCCAGCAGCCAACTAGGGACCGACCCGTACTTC.